The next 26 T cell receptor beta chains were all read from a single sample in a study of beta chain features in type 1 diabetes. Sequenced material consisted of expressed TCRB transcripts (all of the isolated RNA was reverse transcribed). The data were produced by immunoSEQ multiplex PCR, yet TCRdb's version contains in-frame clones alone and is incomplete. This table has around 500,000 clones, about an eighth appearing once. The sequenced sample consisted of naive CD4+ T cells from blood. Every receptor here comes from a young woman in good health.

The chain recombines TRBV11-2 with TRBJ2-6, with 9 bases lining up with TRBD2. Per the germline V gene, CDR1 is SGHAT and CDR2 is FQNNGV. Unmatched junction bases numbered 6, after V lost 6 bases and J lost 0 bases. This CDR3 has 17 amino acids. DNA of the CDR3: TGTGCCAGCAGAAACCTAGCGGGGCCCTCTGGGGCCAACGTCCTGACTTTC. This codes for CASRNLAGPSGANVLTF.

Regarding this clone: Other DNA sequences of this sample code for an identical CDR3. The genes are TRBV7-2 and TRBJ1-1; the D is unclear. Germline assignment: CDR1 SGHTA and CDR2 FQGNSA. The CDR3 spans 12 residues. Trimming stripped 5 bases from V and 1 base from J, with 5 bases between. The DNA for the CDR3 is TGTGCCAGCAGCCACACGAACACTGAAGCTTTCTTT. This encodes CASSHTNTEAFF.

The gene calls are TRBV28 and TRBJ1-3, with D uncertain. The CDR3 has 10 residues. Germline V gene data show CDR1 as MDHEN and CDR2 as SYDVKM. The CDR3 nucleotides read TGTGGGCCCTCTGGAAACACCATATATTTT. Amino acid sequence: CGPSGNTIYF.

This clone was seen a handful of times. V and J are TRBV9 and TRBJ2-3; TRBD2 might be the D (5 bases). CDR1 and CDR2 from the germline V gene are SGDLS and YYNGEE. This CDR3 has 15 amino acids. Trimming stripped 4 bases from V and 4 bases from J, with 16 bases between. The CDR3 bases are TGTGCCAGCAGCCCCCGGCCCCGGAGGTCAGATACGCAGTATTTT. It yields the protein CASSPRPRRSDTQYF. Based on the CDR3 plus reference TRBV9 and TRBJ2-3, the full variable domain is DSGVTQTPKHLITATGQRVTLRCSPRSGDLSVYWYQQSLDQGLQFLIQYYNGEERAKGNILERFSAQQFPDLHSELNLSSLELGDSALYFCASSPRPRRSDTQYFGPGTRLTVL.

V gene TRBV4-3 combines with J gene TRBJ2-1; TRBD2 matches 11 bases. The trim removed 0 bases at V and 6 bases at J, leaving 10 bases unmatched. The CDR3 is 18 amino acids. Germline CDR1 LGHNA, CDR2 YSLEER. The CDR3 DNA sequence: TGCGCCAGCAGCCAAGATTATCGCCTAGCGGGAGGCCCCAATGAGCAGTTCTTC. It yields the protein CASSQDYRLAGGPNEQFF.

The rearrangement joins TRBV2 to TRBJ2-2, with D maybe TRBD1 (6 bases). Trimming took off 7 bases at V and 6 bases at J, with 18 bases between the two ends. CDR1 and CDR2 (germline): SNHLY, FYNNEI. This CDR3 contains 15 residues. The CDR3 loop is CASTEDSFLAGELFF. Here the CDR3 DNA reads TGTGCCAGCACCGAGGACAGCTTCTTGGCCGGGGAGCTGTTTTTT.

The chain recombines TRBV9 with TRBJ2-7; unclear D gene. This CDR3 is 14 amino acids long. Trimming took 0 bases from V and 1 from J, leaving 8 bases between them. In germline, CDR1 is SGDLS, CDR2 YYNGEE. The DNA of the CDR3 is TGTGCCAGCAGCGTAGGTGAGACGTCCTACGAGCAGTACTTC. As protein: CASSVGETSYEQYF.

In its sample, this clone was seen a few times. The chain carries TRBV7-2 and TRBJ2-4; D uncertain. CDR1 SGHTA and CDR2 FQGNSA come from the germline V gene. V was shortened by 4 bases and J by 0 bases, with 10 bases between the two germline ends. The CDR3 runs 15 residues. CDR3 sequence reads: CASSSTILAKNIQYF. The CDR3 DNA follows: TGTGCCAGCAGCTCCACTATTTTAGCCAAAAACATTCAGTACTTC.

This clone was detected ten times or more. The rearrangement links TRBV13 to TRBJ1-2; D is unresolved. The CDR3 consists of 15 residues. V was trimmed by 9 bases and J by 4 bases, leaving 21 bases between them. Germline assignment: CDR1 PRHDT and CDR2 FYEKMQ (reference sequence). The CDR3 loop reads CARITGPSGRYGYTF. Written as DNA, the CDR3 is TGTGCCAGGATTACTGGGCCTAGCGGACGCTATGGCTACACCTTC.

The chain uses TRBV15 and TRBJ2-7; D perhaps matches TRBD2 (6 bases). Trimming shortened V by 1 base and J by 8 bases, and 18 bases separated the two germline ends. The CDR3 has 15 residues. CDR1 and CDR2 from the germline V gene are LNHNV and YYDKDF (reference sequence). CDR3 in DNA: TGTGCCACCAGCAGAGCAATGACTAGGAAGGAACAGCAGTACTTC. It codes for CATSRAMTRKEQQYF.

The chain links TRBV7-9 to TRBJ1-4; 9 nucleotides line up with TRBD1. Looked up from germline, CDR1 is SEHNR and CDR2 is FQNEAQ (reference sequence). V gave up 5 bases and J gave up 7 bases; unmatched junction bases: 20. There are 19 residues in the CDR3. CDR3 in DNA: TGTGCCAGCAGCCGCGCGGGACAGGGTAAATTTGGAGACGGTGAAAAACTGTTTTTT. This gives the protein CASSRAGQGKFGDGEKLFF.

This clone has only a few counts. The chain uses TRBV28 and TRBJ2-3, with 8 bases aligning to TRBD2. V was pared by 2 bases and J by 6 bases, with 13 bases of the junction left unmatched. The CDR3 extends over 17 amino acids. Per germline, CDR1 MDHEN and CDR2 SYDVKM. In DNA, the CDR3 is TGTGCCAGCAGTTTAGCTCCGGGAGCGGGGGAGGGGGATACGCAGTATTTT. This gives the protein CASSLAPGAGEGDTQYF.

The rearrangement uses TRBV9 and TRBJ2-2; D is unresolved. Trimming removed 1 base at V and 1 base at J, with 8 bases between. This CDR3 has 15 residues. Germline V gene data show CDR1 as SGDLS and CDR2 as YYNGEE. In nucleotides, the CDR3 is TGTGCCAGCAGCGTACGGCAAGGGAACACCGGGGAGCTGTTTTTT. Its protein is CASSVRQGNTGELFF.

This clone was seen more than once but under ten times. The CDR3 nucleotides are TGTGCCAGCGGGACAGGGCTCAATTCACCCCTCCACTTT. This codes for CASGTGLNSPLHF. The J gene is TRBJ1-6, the V gene TRBV7-3; 9 positions match TRBD1. Trimming removed 8 bases from V and 7 bases from J; junction bases left unmatched: 3. CDR1 and CDR2 from the germline V gene are SGHTA and FQGTGA. The CDR3 is 13 residues long.

The sample holds a few counts of this clone. The chain is built from TRBV19 and TRBJ1-3; TRBD1 agrees at 7 bases. V shed 8 bases and J 0 bases; nucleotides not matched to a gene: 13. This CDR3 is 17 amino acids long. Germline V gene lookup returns CDR1 LNHDA and CDR2 SQIVND (reference sequence). The CDR3 sequence: CASAARGQTVSGNTIYF. CDR3 coding DNA: TGTGCCAGTGCCGCGCGGGGACAGACCGTCTCTGGAAACACCATATATTTT.

V gene TRBV7-2 combines with J gene TRBJ2-5, with a weak D call TRBD2 (6 bases). The germline gives CDR1 SGHTA, CDR2 FQGNSA. The ends were cut back, 5 bases at V and 7 bases at J, with 17 bases in the middle. There are 14 residues in the CDR3. The CDR3 reads CASSPRTTPGTQYF. For the CDR3, the DNA is TGTGCCAGCAGCCCGCGGACTACCCCGGGGACCCAGTACTTC.

This clone was picked up a small number of times. This chain links TRBV4-3 with TRBJ2-7; 11 nucleotides line up with TRBD2. CDR3 length equals 18 residues. J gave up 0 bases and V 4 bases, and 11 bases lay outside the gene matches. CDR1 is LGHNA, CDR2 YSLEER, per germline. The CDR3 sequence is CASSPGTSGLLASYEQYV. CDR3 sequence (DNA): TGCGCCAGCAGCCCCGGGACTAGCGGATTACTAGCCTCCTACGAGCAGTACGTC.

This clone was detected a few times. The J gene is TRBJ2-7, the V gene TRBV5-4; 10 nucleotides match TRBD2. The CDR3 covers 14 residues. Germline values: CDR1 SGHNT, CDR2 YYREEE (reference sequence). After removal of 2 bases from V and 2 bases from J, the junction contained 1 base not matched to a gene. The CDR3 loop reads CASSLLAGPYEQYF. The DNA of the CDR3 is TGTGCCAGCAGCTTACTAGCGGGACCCTACGAGCAGTACTTC.

The chain joins TRBV28 to TRBJ2-7; 7 nucleotides line up with TRBD1. V lost 4 bases, J lost 3 bases, and 6 bases stayed unmatched. CDR1 and CDR2 from the germline V gene are MDHEN and SYDVKM. The CDR3 is 14 amino acids. CDR3 sequence: CASSSPQGIYEQYV. The CDR3 DNA is TGTGCCAGCAGTTCCCCACAGGGGATCTACGAGCAGTACGTC.

This clone was detected only a few times. J is TRBJ2-7 and V is TRBV7-6; 8 nucleotides agree with TRBD1. This CDR3 spans 14 amino acids. V gave up 4 bases and J gave up 3 bases; unmatched junction bases: 5. Germline CDR1 SGHVS, CDR2 FNYEAQ. DNA of the CDR3: TGTGCCAGCAGCTCTATCAGGGGGCGCTACGAGCAGTACGTC. Translating gives CASSSIRGRYEQYV.

This clone was found a few times. Written as DNA, the CDR3 is TGTGCCAGCAGCTCCTTCGGGTTTCTGGTCACAGATACGCAGTATTTT. Translating it yields CASSSFGFLVTDTQYF. V and J are TRBV7-9 and TRBJ2-3; the D is unclear. CDR3 length: 16 residues. V was cut by 4 bases and J by 2 bases, with 16 bases left in between. Germline assignment: CDR1 SEHNR and CDR2 FQNEAQ (reference sequence).

This clone was picked up a small number of times. This chain joins TRBV5-1 and TRBJ2-7; TRBD1 matches 12 bases. CDR1 and CDR2 from the germline V gene are SGHRS and YFSETQ. The CDR3 spans 16 residues. The junction had 9 bases not matched to a gene; V was cut back by 3 bases and J by 5 bases. CDR3 nucleotides: TGCGCCAGCAGCTCCCCACTCGGGACAGGGGGCGACGAGCAGTACTTC. This encodes CASSSPLGTGGDEQYF.

A word on this clone: This sample also contains other DNA sequences that code for the same CDR3. The J gene is TRBJ2-1, the V gene TRBV7-2; a possible D gene is TRBD1 (6 bases). Germline V gives CDR1 SGHTA, CDR2 FQGNSA. This CDR3 contains 15 residues. V was cut by 1 base and J by 4 bases, with 11 bases left in between. CDR3 residues: CASSLVGTTYNEQFF. CDR3 nucleotide sequence: TGTGCCAGCAGCTTAGTAGGGACAACGTACAATGAGCAGTTCTTC.

As for this clone: At the DNA level, this CDR3 is encoded by other sequences in the same sample as well. V gene TRBV27 combines with J gene TRBJ2-5, with D possibly matching TRBD2 (5 bases). CDR3 length: 13 residues. CDR1 MNHEY and CDR2 SMNVEV come from the germline V gene (reference sequence). Between the trimmed V and J ends, which lost 5 bases and 4 bases, there was a span of 11 bases. CDR3 sequence: CASSPGGRETQYF. For the CDR3, the DNA is TGTGCCAGCAGTCCTGGCGGGCGAGAGACCCAGTACTTC.

The table lists this clone with a few counts. The gene calls are TRBV29-1 and TRBJ2-1; tentatively, D is TRBD2 (5 bases). From germline, CDR1 is SQVTM and CDR2 ANQGSEA. The ends were cut back, 6 bases at V and 6 bases at J, with 24 bases in the middle. The CDR3 is 16 amino acids. CDR3 region: CSVQRFLAQAPNEQFF. The CDR3 nucleotides read TGCAGCGTCCAGAGGTTCCTAGCCCAAGCACCCAATGAGCAGTTCTTC.

The chain employs TRBV29-1 and TRBJ2-3, with 7 bases identical to TRBD2. CDR3 length: 12 amino acids. The junction had 3 bases not matched to a gene; V was cut back by 4 bases and J by 5 bases. The germline V gene encodes CDR1 SQVTM and CDR2 ANQGSEA. The CDR3 sequence: CSVGLARDTQYF. The DNA for the CDR3 is TGCAGCGTTGGACTAGCAAGAGATACGCAGTATTTT.